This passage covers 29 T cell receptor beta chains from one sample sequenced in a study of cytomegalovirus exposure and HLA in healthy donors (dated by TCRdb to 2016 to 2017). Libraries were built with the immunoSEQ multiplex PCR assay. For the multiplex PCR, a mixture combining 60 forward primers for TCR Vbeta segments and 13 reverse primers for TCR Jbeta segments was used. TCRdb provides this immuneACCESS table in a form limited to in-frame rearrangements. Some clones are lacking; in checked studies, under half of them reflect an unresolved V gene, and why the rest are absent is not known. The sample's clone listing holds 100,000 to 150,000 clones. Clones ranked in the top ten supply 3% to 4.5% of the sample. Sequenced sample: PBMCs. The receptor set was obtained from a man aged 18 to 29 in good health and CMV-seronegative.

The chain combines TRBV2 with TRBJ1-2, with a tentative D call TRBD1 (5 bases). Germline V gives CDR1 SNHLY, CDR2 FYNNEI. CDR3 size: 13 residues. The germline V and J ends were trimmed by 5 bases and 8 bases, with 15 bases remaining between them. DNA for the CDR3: TGTGCCAGCAGTCGACAGCCAGGATACGGCTACACCTTC. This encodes CASSRQPGYGYTF.

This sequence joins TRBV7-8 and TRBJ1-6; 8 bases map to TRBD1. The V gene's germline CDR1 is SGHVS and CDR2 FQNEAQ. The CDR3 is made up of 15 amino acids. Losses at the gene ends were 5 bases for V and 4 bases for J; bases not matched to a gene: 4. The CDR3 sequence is CASSIGTGYNSPLHF. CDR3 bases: TGTGCCAGCAGCATCGGGACAGGTTATAATTCACCCCTCCACTTT.

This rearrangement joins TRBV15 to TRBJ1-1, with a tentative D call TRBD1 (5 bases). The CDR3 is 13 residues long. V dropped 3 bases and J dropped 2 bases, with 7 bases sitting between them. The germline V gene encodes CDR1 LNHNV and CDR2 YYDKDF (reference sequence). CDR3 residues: CATSRRDNTEAFF. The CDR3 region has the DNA TGTGCCACCAGCAGGCGGGACAACACTGAAGCTTTCTTT. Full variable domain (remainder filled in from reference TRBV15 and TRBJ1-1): DAMVIQNPRYQVTQFGKPVTLSCSQTLNHNVMYWYQQKSSQAPKLLFHYYDKDFNNEADTPDNFQSRRPNTSFCFLDIRSPGLGDTAMYLCATSRRDNTEAFFGQGTRLTVV.

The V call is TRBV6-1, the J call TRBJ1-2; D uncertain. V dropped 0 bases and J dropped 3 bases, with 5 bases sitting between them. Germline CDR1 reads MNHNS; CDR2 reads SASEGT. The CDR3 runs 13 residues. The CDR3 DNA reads TGTGCCAGCAGTGAAGCAGAGGACTATGGCTACACCTTC. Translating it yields CASSEAEDYGYTF.

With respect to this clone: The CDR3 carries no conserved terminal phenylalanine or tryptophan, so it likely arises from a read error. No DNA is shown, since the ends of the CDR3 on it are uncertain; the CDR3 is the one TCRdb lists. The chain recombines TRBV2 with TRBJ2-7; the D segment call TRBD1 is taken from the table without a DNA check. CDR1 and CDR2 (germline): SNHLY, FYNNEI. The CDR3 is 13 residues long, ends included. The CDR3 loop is CASSESGQGAILL.

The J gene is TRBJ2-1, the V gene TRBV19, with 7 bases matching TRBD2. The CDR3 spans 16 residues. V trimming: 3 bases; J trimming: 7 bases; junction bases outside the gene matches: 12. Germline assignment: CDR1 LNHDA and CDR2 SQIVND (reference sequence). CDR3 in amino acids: CASSILAAGGLNEQFF. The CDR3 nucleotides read TGTGCCAGTAGTATCCTAGCGGCCGGAGGATTGAATGAGCAGTTCTTC. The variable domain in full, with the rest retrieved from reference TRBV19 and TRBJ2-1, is DGGITQSPKYLFRKEGQNVTLSCEQNLNHDAMYWYRQDPGQGLRLIYYSQIVNDFQKGDIAEGYSVSREKKESFPLTVTSAQKNPTAFYLCASSILAAGGLNEQFFGPGTRLTVL.

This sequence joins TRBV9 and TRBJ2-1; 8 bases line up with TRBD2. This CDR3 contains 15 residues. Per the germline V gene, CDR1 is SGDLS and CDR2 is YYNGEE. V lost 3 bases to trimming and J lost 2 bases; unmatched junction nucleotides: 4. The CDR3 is CASSELAAAYNEQFF. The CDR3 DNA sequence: TGTGCCAGCAGCGAACTAGCGGCCGCCTACAATGAGCAGTTCTTC.

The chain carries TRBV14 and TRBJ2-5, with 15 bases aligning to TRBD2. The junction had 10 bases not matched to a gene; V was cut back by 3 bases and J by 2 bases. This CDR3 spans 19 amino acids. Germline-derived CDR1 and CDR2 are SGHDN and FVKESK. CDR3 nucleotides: TGTGCCAGCAGCCATTCGGGACTAGCGGGAGGAGGGGGACAAGAGACCCAGTACTTC. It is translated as CASSHSGLAGGGGQETQYF.

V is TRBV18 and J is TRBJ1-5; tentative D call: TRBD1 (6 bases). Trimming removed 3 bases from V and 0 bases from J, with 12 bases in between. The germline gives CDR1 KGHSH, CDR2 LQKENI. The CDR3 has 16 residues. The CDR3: CASSPGTSYSNQPQHF. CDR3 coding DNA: TGTGCCAGCTCACCGGGGACATCTTATAGCAATCAGCCCCAGCATTTT. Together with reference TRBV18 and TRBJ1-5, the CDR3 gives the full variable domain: NAGVMQNPRHLVRRRGQEARLRCSPMKGHSHVYWYRQLPEEGLKFMVYLQKENIIDESGMPKERFSAEFPKEGPSILRIQQVVRGDSAAYFCASSPGTSYSNQPQHFGDGTRLSIL.

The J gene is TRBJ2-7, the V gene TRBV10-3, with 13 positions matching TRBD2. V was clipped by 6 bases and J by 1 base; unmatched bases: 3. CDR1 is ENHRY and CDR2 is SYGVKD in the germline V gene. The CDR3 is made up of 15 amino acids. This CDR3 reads CAISGLAGASYEQYF. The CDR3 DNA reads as TGTGCCATCAGCGGACTAGCGGGGGCTTCCTACGAGCAGTACTTC.

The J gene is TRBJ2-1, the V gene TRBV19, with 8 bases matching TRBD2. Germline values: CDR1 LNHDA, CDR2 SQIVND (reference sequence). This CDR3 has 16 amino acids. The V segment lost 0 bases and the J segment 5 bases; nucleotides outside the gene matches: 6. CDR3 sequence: CASSIDFGTSDNEQFF. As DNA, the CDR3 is TGTGCCAGTAGTATAGACTTCGGGACTAGTGACAATGAGCAGTTCTTC.

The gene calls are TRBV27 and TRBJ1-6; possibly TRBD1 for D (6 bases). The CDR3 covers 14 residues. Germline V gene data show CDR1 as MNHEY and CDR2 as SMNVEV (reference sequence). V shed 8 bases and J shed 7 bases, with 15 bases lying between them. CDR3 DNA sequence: TGTGCCAGCCGTCCTACAGGGCCAAATTCACCCCTCCACTTT. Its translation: CASRPTGPNSPLHF.

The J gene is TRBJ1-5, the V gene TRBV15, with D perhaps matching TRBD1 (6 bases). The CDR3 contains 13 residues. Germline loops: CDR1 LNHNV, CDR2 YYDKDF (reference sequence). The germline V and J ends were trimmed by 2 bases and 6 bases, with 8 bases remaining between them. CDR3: CATSRRGIQPQHF. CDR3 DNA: TGTGCCACCAGCAGAAGGGGGATTCAGCCCCAGCATTTT.

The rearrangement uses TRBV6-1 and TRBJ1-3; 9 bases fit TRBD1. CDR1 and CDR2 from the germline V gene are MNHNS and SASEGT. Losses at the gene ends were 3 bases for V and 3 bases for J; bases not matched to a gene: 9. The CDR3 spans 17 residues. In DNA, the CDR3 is TGTGCCAGCAGTGAGACCCCCGGGACAGGGTATGGAAACACCATATATTTT. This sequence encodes CASSETPGTGYGNTIYF.

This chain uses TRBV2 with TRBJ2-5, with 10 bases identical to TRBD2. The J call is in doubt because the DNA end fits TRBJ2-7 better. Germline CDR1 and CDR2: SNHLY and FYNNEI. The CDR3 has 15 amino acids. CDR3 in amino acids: CASSAGLADLYEQYF. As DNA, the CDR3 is TGTGCCAGCAGTGCTGGACTAGCGGACCTCTACGAGCAGTACTTC.

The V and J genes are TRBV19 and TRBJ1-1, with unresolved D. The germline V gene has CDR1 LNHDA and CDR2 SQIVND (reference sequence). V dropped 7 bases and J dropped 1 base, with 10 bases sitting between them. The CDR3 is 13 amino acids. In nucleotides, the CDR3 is TGTGCCAGTACCAAGGAGGCGAACACTGAAGCTTTCTTT. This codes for CASTKEANTEAFF.

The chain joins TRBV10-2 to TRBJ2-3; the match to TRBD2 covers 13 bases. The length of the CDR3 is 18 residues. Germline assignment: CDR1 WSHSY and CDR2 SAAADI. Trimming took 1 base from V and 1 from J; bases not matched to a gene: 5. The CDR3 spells CASSEFAGTSGGTDTQYF. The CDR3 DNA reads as TGCGCCAGCAGTGAGTTTGCCGGGACTAGCGGGGGCACAGATACGCAGTATTTT.

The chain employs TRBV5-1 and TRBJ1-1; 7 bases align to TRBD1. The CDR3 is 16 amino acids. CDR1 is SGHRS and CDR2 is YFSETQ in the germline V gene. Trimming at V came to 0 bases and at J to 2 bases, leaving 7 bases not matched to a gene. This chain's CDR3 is CASSLEQGLPNTEAFF. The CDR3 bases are TGCGCCAGCAGCTTGGAACAGGGGCTTCCTAACACTGAAGCTTTCTTT. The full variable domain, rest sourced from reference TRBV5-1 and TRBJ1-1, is KAGVTQTPRYLIKTRGQQVTLSCSPISGHRSVSWYQQTPGQGLQFLFEYFSETQRNKGNFPGRFSGRQFSNSRSEMNVSTLELGDSALYLCASSLEQGLPNTEAFFGQGTRLTVV.

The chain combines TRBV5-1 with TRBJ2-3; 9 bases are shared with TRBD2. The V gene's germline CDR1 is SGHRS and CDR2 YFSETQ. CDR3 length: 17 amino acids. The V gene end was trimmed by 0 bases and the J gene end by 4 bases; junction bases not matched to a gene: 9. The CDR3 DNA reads TGCGCCAGCAGCTTGGCCGTCAGCGGGGGGTCCCCAGATACGCAGTATTTT. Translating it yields CASSLAVSGGSPDTQYF.

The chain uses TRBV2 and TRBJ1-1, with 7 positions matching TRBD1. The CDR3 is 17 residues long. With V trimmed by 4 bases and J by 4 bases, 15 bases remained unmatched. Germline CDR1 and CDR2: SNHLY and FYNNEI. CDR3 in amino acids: CASSAVGKRGLGTEAFF. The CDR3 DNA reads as TGTGCCAGCAGTGCGGTTGGAAAGAGGGGGCTCGGCACTGAAGCTTTCTTT.

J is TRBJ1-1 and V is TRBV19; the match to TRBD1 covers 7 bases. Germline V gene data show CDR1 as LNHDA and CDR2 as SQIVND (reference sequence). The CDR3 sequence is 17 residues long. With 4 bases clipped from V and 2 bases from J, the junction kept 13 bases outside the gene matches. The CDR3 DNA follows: TGTGCCAGTAGTAAAAGGGTGCCGACAGGGAGTAACACTGAAGCTTTCTTT. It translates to CASSKRVPTGSNTEAFF.

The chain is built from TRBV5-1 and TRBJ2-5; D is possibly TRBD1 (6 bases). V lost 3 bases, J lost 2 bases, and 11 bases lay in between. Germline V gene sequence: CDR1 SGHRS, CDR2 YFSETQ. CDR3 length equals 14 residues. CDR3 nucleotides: TGCGCCAGCAGCTCTGGGACATCACAAGAGACCCAGTACTTC. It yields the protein CASSSGTSQETQYF.

This CDR3 reads CASSDLTWSRGREVHEQFF. CDR3 in DNA: TGCGCCAGCAGTGATCTTACCTGGAGCAGGGGGCGAGAGGTTCATGAGCAGTTCTTC. The chain recombines TRBV10-1 with TRBJ2-1, with 8 bases that match TRBD1. After removal of 3 bases from V and 8 bases from J, the junction contained 21 bases not matched to a gene. The CDR3 loop spans 19 amino acids. Germline V gene sequence: CDR1 WNHNN, CDR2 SYGVQD (reference sequence).

In DNA form, the CDR3 reads TGTGCCAGCAGTTTTATGCGGAATTCACCCCTCCACTTT. This translates into CASSFMRNSPLHF. The chain uses TRBV28 and TRBJ1-6; unclear D gene. The CDR3 is 13 residues long. V lost 3 bases and J lost 7, with 7 bases in between. CDR1 and CDR2 (germline): MDHEN, SYDVKM.

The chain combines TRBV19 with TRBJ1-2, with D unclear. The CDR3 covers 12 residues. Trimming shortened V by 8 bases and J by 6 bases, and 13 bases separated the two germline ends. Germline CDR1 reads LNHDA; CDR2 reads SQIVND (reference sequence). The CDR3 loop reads CASSNRVHGYTF. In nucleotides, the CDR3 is TGTGCCAGTTCCAACAGAGTACATGGCTACACCTTC.

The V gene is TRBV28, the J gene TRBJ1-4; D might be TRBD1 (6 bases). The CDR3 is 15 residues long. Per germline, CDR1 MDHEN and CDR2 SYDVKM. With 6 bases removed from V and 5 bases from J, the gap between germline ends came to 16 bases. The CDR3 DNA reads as TGTGCCAGCAGCCTAGGGGGGGGTACAAATGAAAAACTGTTTTTT. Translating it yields CASSLGGGTNEKLFF.

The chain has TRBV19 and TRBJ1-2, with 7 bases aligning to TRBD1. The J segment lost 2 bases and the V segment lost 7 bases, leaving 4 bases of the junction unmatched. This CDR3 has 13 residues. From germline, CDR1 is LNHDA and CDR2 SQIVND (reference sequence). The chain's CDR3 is CASKTTGNYGYTF. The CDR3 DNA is TGTGCCAGTAAGACGACAGGGAACTATGGCTACACCTTC.

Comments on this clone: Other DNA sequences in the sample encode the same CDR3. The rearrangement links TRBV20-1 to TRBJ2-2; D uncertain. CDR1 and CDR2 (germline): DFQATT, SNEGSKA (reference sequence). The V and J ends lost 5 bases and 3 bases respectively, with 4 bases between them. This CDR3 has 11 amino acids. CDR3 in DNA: TGCAGTGCTCAATACACCGGGGAGCTGTTTTTT. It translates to CSAQYTGELFF.

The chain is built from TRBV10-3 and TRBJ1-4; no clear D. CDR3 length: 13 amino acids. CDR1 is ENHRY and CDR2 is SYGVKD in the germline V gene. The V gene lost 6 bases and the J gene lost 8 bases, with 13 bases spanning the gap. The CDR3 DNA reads TGTGCCATCAGAGCCGAGGCGGGGGAAAAACTGTTTTTT. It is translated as CAIRAEAGEKLFF.